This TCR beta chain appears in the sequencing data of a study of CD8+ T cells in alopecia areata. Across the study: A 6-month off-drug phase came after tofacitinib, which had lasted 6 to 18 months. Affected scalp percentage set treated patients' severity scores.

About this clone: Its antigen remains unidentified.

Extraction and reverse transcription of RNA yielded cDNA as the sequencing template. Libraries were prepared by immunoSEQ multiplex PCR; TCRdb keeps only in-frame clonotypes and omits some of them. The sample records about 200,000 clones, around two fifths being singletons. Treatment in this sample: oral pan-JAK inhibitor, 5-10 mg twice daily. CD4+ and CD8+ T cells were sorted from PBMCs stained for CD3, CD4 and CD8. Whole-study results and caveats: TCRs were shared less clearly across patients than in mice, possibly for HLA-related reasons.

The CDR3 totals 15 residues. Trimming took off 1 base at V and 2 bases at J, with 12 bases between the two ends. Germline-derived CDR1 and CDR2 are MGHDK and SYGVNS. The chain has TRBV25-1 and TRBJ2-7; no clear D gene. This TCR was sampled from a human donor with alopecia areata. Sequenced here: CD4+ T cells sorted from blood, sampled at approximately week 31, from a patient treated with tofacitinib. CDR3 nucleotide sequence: TGTGCCAGCAGTGAATCATTAACGGTAGCCTACGAGCAGTACTTC. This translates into CASSESLTVAYEQYF.